Listed below are T cell receptor beta chains from one sample, sequenced in a study of blood T cell repertoires in COVID-19. TCRdb keeps only in-frame clones here, not all; method: immunoSEQ multiplex PCR. The sample shows some 250,000 clones, 80% to 90% of them seen only once. The sample comprised peripheral blood. These receptors were collected from a woman aged 25 to 39 with COVID-19, enrolled during active disease. Both conserved end residues are part of each CDR3. The D gene is left open where the match is weak. Size is stated for part of the rows, as once, few or many counts, or as a class when the clone is expanded.

d_call: TRBD2
clone_size: -
j_call: TRBJ2-5
v_call: TRBV7-9
cdr3_aa: CASSLVGGDQETQYF
cdr3_nt: TGTGCCAGCAGCTTAGTCGGGGGGGACCAAGAGACCCAGTACTTC

d_call: -
clone_size: -
j_call: TRBJ2-5
v_call: TRBV6-5
cdr3_aa: CASSYSSGETQYF
cdr3_nt: TGTGCCAGCAGTTACTCTTCGGGGGAGACCCAGTACTTC

d_call: TRBD1
clone_size: once
j_call: TRBJ1-2
v_call: TRBV5-1
cdr3_aa: CASSSGKGQTNYGYTF
cdr3_nt: TGCGCCAGCAGCTCCGGCAAGGGACAGACTAACTATGGCTACACCTTC

d_call: TRBD1
clone_size: -
j_call: TRBJ1-5
v_call: TRBV5-5
cdr3_aa: CASSRDSGRTGQPQHF
cdr3_nt: TGTGCCAGCAGCCGGGACAGCGGGAGGACGGGTCAGCCCCAGCATTTT

d_call: -
clone_size: once
j_call: TRBJ1-1
v_call: TRBV6-5
cdr3_aa: CASSSLPAGADTEAFF
cdr3_nt: TGTGCCAGCAGTTCCCTACCGGCGGGGGCGGACACTGAAGCTTTCTTT

d_call: -
clone_size: -
j_call: TRBJ1-1
v_call: TRBV27
cdr3_aa: CASSFGRGGTEAFF
cdr3_nt: TGTGCCAGCAGTTTCGGAAGGGGTGGAACTGAAGCTTTCTTT

d_call: TRBD2
clone_size: -
j_call: TRBJ2-7
v_call: TRBV28
cdr3_aa: CASGLAVYEQYF
cdr3_nt: TGTGCCAGCGGGCTAGCGGTATACGAGCAGTACTTC

d_call: -
clone_size: -
j_call: TRBJ1-2
v_call: TRBV3-1/TRBV3-2
cdr3_aa: CASSPYGGRDYGYTF
cdr3_nt: TGTGCCAGCAGCCCCTACGGGGGGCGCGACTATGGCTACACCTTC

d_call: TRBD1
clone_size: few
j_call: TRBJ2-7
v_call: TRBV10-1
cdr3_aa: CASSKSGTGAYEQYF
cdr3_nt: TGCGCCAGCAGTAAGTCGGGGACAGGGGCCTACGAGCAGTACTTC

d_call: -
clone_size: -
j_call: TRBJ1-2
v_call: TRBV27
cdr3_aa: CASRMTGTYGYTF
cdr3_nt: TGTGCCAGCAGGATGACAGGTACCTATGGCTACACCTTC

d_call: -
clone_size: -
j_call: TRBJ1-2
v_call: TRBV28
cdr3_aa: CASSLLRGGYTF
cdr3_nt: TGTGCCAGCAGTTTATTAAGAGGTGGCTACACCTTC